What follows are 9 T cell receptor beta chains derived from one specimen sequenced in a study of blood T cells in healthy people across ages. Primers used in a second PCR of roughly 6 to 12 cycles were a sample-barcoded 5' primer and a J-beta primer mix. A single record per CDR3 protein comes from TCRdb applying MiXCR to the 5' RACE reads. Among roughly 500,000 distinct CDR3 sequences listed, nearly 25% were seen once. These data were likewise used in another study, on T cells of mothers and their children.

Sequenced material: blood. These receptors were collected from a boy between 10 and 17 years old in good health.

The sample holds a few counts of this clonotype. The chain employs TRBV19 and TRBJ2-5; 9 nucleotides align to TRBD1. Trimming cost V 5 bases and J 9 bases; bases outside gene matches: 13. The CDR3 consists of 15 residues. From germline, CDR1 is LNHDA and CDR2 SQIVND (reference sequence). CDR3 residues: CASSPTDRGVEAQYF. The CDR3 nucleotides are TGTGCCAGTAGTCCCACAGACAGGGGGGTGGAGGCCCAGTACTTC.

The chain employs TRBV9 and TRBJ2-5, with 7 nucleotides matching TRBD2. Germline CDR1 is SGDLS and CDR2 is YYNGEE. CDR3 length: 14 residues. J gave up 2 bases and V 3 bases, and 4 bases lay outside the gene matches. The CDR3 region is CASSEGTIQETQYF. The CDR3 DNA is TGTGCCAGCAGCGAGGGGACTATACAAGAGACCCAGTACTTC.

This clonotype was counted between two and nine times. This CDR3 is missing its conserved last phenylalanine or tryptophan, likely due to a read error. The limits of the CDR3 on the DNA are not certain, so only TCRdb's listed CDR3 is given. V and J are TRBV12-3 or TRBV12-4 and TRBJ2-7; the table's D call, TRBD2, was not checked against the DNA. Ends included, the CDR3 has 9 residues. The CDR3 region is CASSFGLAG.

The chain uses TRBV19 and TRBJ1-2, with 8 bases lining up with TRBD1. V lost 6 bases, J lost 5 bases, and 5 bases stayed unmatched. From germline, CDR1 is LNHDA and CDR2 SQIVND (reference sequence). The CDR3 covers 13 residues. CDR3 protein: CASRSGGGYGYTF. For the CDR3, the DNA is TGTGCCAGTAGATCAGGGGGCGGTTATGGCTACACCTTC.

This clonotype occurred a few times. The V and J genes are TRBV7-6 and TRBJ2-3; D not resolved. This CDR3 spans 14 amino acids. Trimming left V 5 bases short and J 2 bases short, with 11 bases between. From germline, CDR1 is SGHVS and CDR2 FNYEAQ. The CDR3 DNA follows: TGTGCCAGCAGCCACCGAAGCGACACAGATACGCAGTATTTT. Its translation is CASSHRSDTDTQYF. Full variable domain (outside the CDR3, taken from reference TRBV7-6 and TRBJ2-3): GAGVSQSPRYKVTKRGQDVALRCDPISGHVSLYWYRQALGQGPEFLTYFNYEAQQDKSGLPNDRFSAERPEGSISTLTIQRTEQRDSAMYRCASSHRSDTDTQYFGPGTRLTVL.

The rearrangement joins TRBV20-1 to TRBJ2-5; no reliable D call. The tail of the sequence fits TRBJ2-1 better, so the J call may be wrong. Per germline, CDR1 DFQATT and CDR2 SNEGSKA (reference sequence). The CDR3 is 13 amino acids. This CDR3 is CSARTTNYNEQFF. The CDR3 coding sequence is TGCAGTGCTAGAACTACCAACTACAATGAGCAGTTCTTC.

V usage is TRBV4-3 and J usage is TRBJ2-7; D possibly corresponds to TRBD2 (5 bases). The germline V gene has CDR1 LGHNA and CDR2 YSLEER. V dropped 0 bases and J dropped 3 bases, with 9 bases sitting between them. CDR3 length equals 14 residues. The DNA for the CDR3 is TGCGCCAGCAGCCAAGATGTGGGGAGCTACGAGCAGTACTTC. It encodes CASSQDVGSYEQYF.

The V gene is TRBV4-2, the J gene TRBJ2-7, with D perhaps given as TRBD1 or TRBD2 (6 bases each). The CDR3 runs to 13 residues. CDR1 is LGHNA, CDR2 YNFKEQ, per germline. V was pared by 0 bases and J by 7 bases, with 10 bases between. CDR3 DNA: TGTGCCAGCAGCCAAGACGGGGGCCGGGAGCAGTACTTC. Residues: CASSQDGGREQYF.

The rearrangement joins TRBV29-1 to TRBJ2-2; no reliable D call. Trimming removed 4 bases from V and 1 base from J, with 4 bases in between. The CDR3 consists of 12 residues. CDR1 SQVTM and CDR2 ANQGSEA come from the germline V gene. CDR3 amino acids: CSVVENTGELFF. The CDR3 nucleotides are TGCAGCGTTGTAGAGAACACCGGGGAGCTGTTTTTT.